These 26 T cell receptor beta chains share one sample of origin, sequenced in a study of T-cell reconstitution after alpha-beta-depleted transplantation in children. Unique molecular identifiers tagged the TCRbeta library. A single record per CDR3 protein comes from TCRdb applying MiXCR to the PCR reads. The table records some 590,000 distinct CDR3 sequences, about 10% of them present only once. Material: PBMCs from the stem cell graft donor, obtained from the stem cell graft. All receptors come from a human donor who donated a stem cell graft to a child with acute myeloid leukemia.

V is TRBV27 and J is TRBJ2-5, with 14 bases fitting TRBD2. Germline V gene sequence: CDR1 MNHEY, CDR2 SMNVEV (reference sequence). The ends lost 4 bases at V and 4 bases at J; junction bases unmatched: 8. The CDR3 covers 17 residues. The CDR3 DNA reads TGTGCCAGCAGTTCCGAAGGACTAGCGGGAGGAAGAGAGACCCAGTACTTC. Encoded protein: CASSSEGLAGGRETQYF.

V and J are TRBV10-3 and TRBJ2-1; TRBD1 matches 12 bases. The CDR3 covers 17 residues. The germline V gene has CDR1 ENHRY and CDR2 SYGVKD. J was trimmed by 0 bases and V by 5 bases; bases with no gene match: 5. CDR3: CAISSPGQGASYNEQFF. The CDR3 region has the DNA TGTGCCATCAGTTCCCCGGGACAGGGGGCCTCCTACAATGAGCAGTTCTTC.

This clonotype was seen repeatedly, ten times or more. The rearrangement uses TRBV20-1 and TRBJ2-7, with 14 bases identical to TRBD2. Germline V gene data show CDR1 as DFQATT and CDR2 as SNEGSKA (reference sequence). With V trimmed by 6 bases and J by 6 bases, 4 bases remained unmatched. The CDR3 contains 13 residues. The CDR3 DNA is TGCAGTGCAAGGACTAGCGGGAGGACCGAGCAGTACTTC. It yields the protein CSARTSGRTEQYF.

The chain combines TRBV10-3 with TRBJ2-1, with 7 bases lining up with TRBD1. The V and J ends lost 3 bases and 4 bases, in that order; junction bases with no gene match: 6. The CDR3 covers 15 residues. CDR1 and CDR2 from the germline V gene are ENHRY and SYGVKD. CDR3 amino acids: CAISDRDRQYNEQFF. Here the CDR3 DNA reads TGTGCCATCAGTGACCGGGACAGACAATACAATGAGCAGTTCTTC.

The rearrangement joins TRBV30 to TRBJ2-5; TRBD1 agrees at 7 bases. The germline gives CDR1 GTSNPN, CDR2 SVGIG (reference sequence). The CDR3 covers 16 residues. V shed 2 bases and J 5 bases; nucleotides not matched to a gene: 14. The CDR3 region has the DNA TGTGCCTGGAGTCCCATAAGACGACAGGGCCGGGAGACCCAGTACTTC. It yields the protein CAWSPIRRQGRETQYF.

This clonotype has a handful of counts. Mismatch with germline at one junction end may stem from a read error. V usage is TRBV4-3 and J usage is TRBJ2-7; D gene uncertain. CDR3 length equals 14 residues. Germline CDR1 reads LGHNA; CDR2 reads YSLEER. This CDR3 is CASSQEDRTGPESF. The CDR3 DNA is TGCGCCAGCAGCCAAGAAGACCGGACCGGGCCTGAAAGTTTC.

Ten or more counts support this clonotype. The V and J genes are TRBV24-1 and TRBJ2-1; D remains unclear. The CDR3 covers 16 residues. The germline V gene encodes CDR1 KGHDR and CDR2 SFDVKD. The V gene lost 3 bases and the J gene lost 0 bases, with 11 bases spanning the gap. This CDR3 reads CATSDDPRSSYNEQFF. CDR3 in DNA: TGTGCCACCAGTGATGACCCGAGGAGCTCCTACAATGAGCAGTTCTTC.

The rearrangement joins TRBV18 to TRBJ2-3, with TRBD2 identical over 12 bases. Germline CDR1 and CDR2: KGHSH and LQKENI. Germline trimming cut 6 bases from V and 3 bases from J; bases unmatched to any gene: 4. CDR3 length equals 15 residues. The CDR3 is CASSTSGSRTDTQYF. CDR3 in DNA: TGTGCCAGCTCGACTAGCGGGAGTAGGACAGATACGCAGTATTTT.

CDR3 in DNA: TGTGCCAGCAGATACCCGGCGTCAGGGGGCGAAGCTTTCTTT. Its translation: CASRYPASGGEAFF. The V gene is TRBV12-3 or TRBV12-4, the J gene TRBJ1-1, with 8 nucleotides matching TRBD1. V gave up 6 bases and J gave up 8 bases; unmatched junction bases: 11. The CDR3 sequence is 14 residues long.

V gene TRBV24-1 combines with J gene TRBJ2-3; D might be TRBD2 (5 bases). Germline CDR1 is KGHDR and CDR2 is SFDVKD. This CDR3 is built from 15 residues. V was trimmed by 4 bases and J by 0 bases, leaving 10 bases between them. The CDR3 here is CATSDRTESTDTQYF. The CDR3 region has the DNA TGTGCCACCAGTGACAGGACTGAAAGCACAGATACGCAGTATTTT.

For this clonotype: This clone may be a read error of a much larger clone one base away. The V gene is TRBV5-1, the J gene TRBJ1-2; D not resolved. Trimming pared 0 bases from V and 4 bases from J, leaving 16 bases between. Germline-derived CDR1 and CDR2 are SGHRS and YFSETQ. The CDR3 is 16 amino acids. CDR3 nucleotides: TGCGCCAGCAGCTTGGCTCTGAGAGGGATACGCTATGGCTACACCTTC. Encoded protein: CASSLALRGIRYGYTF.

In its sample, this clonotype was seen a few times. The genes are TRBV10-3 and TRBJ1-2; D perhaps matches TRBD1 (5 bases). Germline values: CDR1 ENHRY, CDR2 SYGVKD. V lost 5 bases and J lost 4, with 11 bases in between. The CDR3 is 13 residues long. CDR3 amino acids: CAISKGQGYGYTF. DNA for the CDR3: TGTGCCATCAGTAAGGGGCAGGGCTATGGCTACACCTTC.

The table lists this clonotype with a few counts. The genes are TRBV7-9 and TRBJ2-1; D uncertain. This CDR3 comprises 12 residues. Trimming removed 2 bases at V and 8 bases at J, with 7 bases between. The germline V gene has CDR1 SEHNR and CDR2 FQNEAQ (reference sequence). This chain's CDR3 is CASSLRVHEQFF. The DNA of the CDR3 is TGTGCCAGCAGCTTAAGGGTCCATGAGCAGTTCTTC.

V usage is TRBV6-1 and J usage is TRBJ1-5; D might be TRBD1 (6 bases). CDR1 is MNHNS, CDR2 SASEGT, per germline. V lost 5 bases and J lost 10, with 15 bases in between. The CDR3 spans 13 residues. The CDR3 sequence is CASSPGVRGPQHF. The CDR3 nucleotides read TGTGCCAGCAGTCCAGGGGTTCGAGGCCCCCAGCATTTT.

This clonotype was observed at least ten times. This chain uses TRBV29-1 with TRBJ2-1, with 9 nucleotides matching TRBD2. V lost 3 bases, J lost 1 base, and 7 bases stayed unmatched. The CDR3 runs to 16 residues. Germline V lookup: CDR1 SQVTM, CDR2 ANQGSEA. The CDR3 nucleotides are TGCAGCGTTGAGAGGCCTAGCGGGGCTTCCTACAATGAGCAGTTCTTC. Its translation is CSVERPSGASYNEQFF.

This clonotype was detected a few times. The V and J genes are TRBV20-1 and TRBJ2-1; D may be TRBD2 (5 bases). Germline-derived CDR1 and CDR2 are DFQATT and SNEGSKA (reference sequence). V lost 1 base and J lost 10, with 14 bases in between. The CDR3 totals 13 residues. This CDR3 is CSARASLVEEQFF. CDR3 in DNA: TGCAGTGCTAGAGCTAGCCTGGTCGAGGAGCAGTTCTTC.

Comments on this clonotype: No conserved phenylalanine or tryptophan ends this CDR3, so it is likely a read error. The limits of the CDR3 on the DNA are not certain, so only TCRdb's listed CDR3 is given. V gene TRBV18 combines with J gene TRBJ2-7; TRBD1 is the table's D call, not checked against the DNA. Inclusive of both ends, the CDR3 amounts to 13 amino acids. Germline assignment: CDR1 KGHSH and CDR2 LQKENI. CDR3 loop: CASSPARSDRGEI.

This clonotype was observed a handful of times. The rearrangement uses TRBV7-3 and TRBJ2-2, with D perhaps TRBD1 (5 bases). V lost 4 bases, J lost 8 bases, and 11 bases lay in between. CDR3 length equals 13 residues. Germline V lookup: CDR1 SGHTA, CDR2 FQGTGA. CDR3 nucleotide sequence: TGTGCCAGCAGCTCCGCGCAGGGTGGGGAGCTGTTTTTT. This translates into CASSSAQGGELFF.

This clonotype was seen a handful of times. The V call is TRBV12-3 or TRBV12-4, the J call TRBJ2-1; 10 nucleotides align to TRBD2. V shed 4 bases and J 8 bases; nucleotides not matched to a gene: 8. This CDR3 region has 15 residues. DNA of the CDR3: TGTGCCAGCAGTTCCCGGAGCGGGAGGGGCGATGAGCAGTTCTTC. This gives the protein CASSSRSGRGDEQFF.

This clonotype was picked up a small number of times. This chain links TRBV6-1 with TRBJ2-5; D might be TRBD2 (7 bases). The CDR3 spans 16 residues. V was pared by 11 bases and J by 1 base, with 23 bases between. Germline V gene lookup returns CDR1 MNHNS and CDR2 SASEGT. CDR3 loop: CASAWGAAGTQETQYF. DNA for the CDR3: TGTGCCTCCGCCTGGGGGGCAGCGGGAACCCAAGAGACCCAGTACTTC.

The chain links TRBV6-5 to TRBJ2-2, with 7 bases identical to TRBD2. This CDR3 comprises 16 residues. Germline CDR1 MNHEY, CDR2 SVGAGI. After removal of 5 bases from V and 7 bases from J, the junction contained 13 bases not matched to a gene. Here the CDR3 reads CASSHDGRFVNGELFF. CDR3 nucleotide sequence: TGTGCCAGCAGTCACGACGGGAGGTTTGTTAACGGGGAGCTGTTTTTT.

This clonotype was detected ten times or more. V and J are TRBV12-3 or TRBV12-4 and TRBJ1-1; TRBD1 might be the D (6 bases). Trimming stripped 6 bases from V and 2 bases from J, with 10 bases between. CDR3 size: 13 residues. The CDR3 loop reads CASSPRGNTEAFF. CDR3 nucleotide sequence: TGTGCCAGCAGCCCCAGGGGAAACACTGAAGCTTTCTTT.

A few counts support this clonotype. The chain is built from TRBV6-2 or TRBV6-3 and TRBJ1-1, with no clear D. The CDR3 length is 13 residues. Germline loops: CDR1 MNHEY, CDR2 SVGEGT. V dropped 0 bases and J dropped 7 bases, with 9 bases sitting between them. CDR3: CASSYSMEFEAFF. The CDR3 region has the DNA TGTGCCAGCAGTTACTCGATGGAATTTGAAGCTTTCTTT.

In its sample, this clonotype was seen many times. The chain couples TRBV12-3 or TRBV12-4 to TRBJ2-1, with D hard to call. V dropped 0 bases and J dropped 4 bases, with 7 bases sitting between them. The CDR3 is 14 amino acids. This CDR3 reads CASSLATWYNEQFF. For the CDR3, the DNA is TGTGCCAGCAGTTTAGCGACCTGGTACAATGAGCAGTTCTTC.

The chain uses TRBV20-1 and TRBJ2-7; D might be TRBD2 (6 bases). This CDR3 has 12 residues. With 7 bases removed from V and 7 bases from J, the gap between germline ends came to 17 bases. The germline CDR1 and CDR2 sequences are DFQATT and SNEGSKA (reference sequence). The CDR3 spells CSVRLGAREQYF. The CDR3 nucleotides are TGCAGTGTGAGACTAGGGGCGCGGGAGCAGTACTTC.

This clonotype was seen ten or more times. The rearrangement joins TRBV29-1 to TRBJ2-5; weak D call: TRBD1 (6 bases). Trimming pared 1 base from V and 4 bases from J, leaving 10 bases between. There are 13 residues in the CDR3. Per the germline V gene, CDR1 is SQVTM and CDR2 is ANQGSEA. The CDR3 nucleotides are TGCAGCGTTGAAGCCCCAGGGGTAGAGACCCAGTACTTC. Its protein is CSVEAPGVETQYF. The variable domain in full, with the rest retrieved from reference TRBV29-1 and TRBJ2-5, is SAVISQKPSRDICQRGTSLTIQCQVDSQVTMMFWYRQQPGQSLTLIATANQGSEATYESGFVIDKFPISRPNLTFSTLTVSNMSPEDSSIYLCSVEAPGVETQYFGPGTRLLVL.